The clone carrying this TCR beta chain was counted only a few times. These data come from a study of response to subunit inactivated influenza vaccine. The germline V and J ends were trimmed by 0 bases and 9 bases, with 3 bases remaining between them. This CDR3 has 11 amino acids. Germline assignment: CDR1 MGHDK and CDR2 SYGVNS. TCRdb itself ran the RT-PCR reads through MiXCR, one entry per CDR3 protein. The sample lists approximately 500,000 distinct CDR3 sequences, under 25% seen once, with approximately 2.9% in the top ten. The same sample was also studied in work on T cells expressing NK-cell markers. Turning to that study: Researchers built TCR beta cDNA using 5'RACE template switching with UMIs. Sequencing of TCR beta repertoires drew on sorted CD3+CD56+NKG2C+, CD3+CD56+NKG2C- and CD3+CD56-NKG2C+ T cells. There were seven HCMV-seropositive donors and one seronegative donor among the eight sequenced. An anti-gamma-delta TCR antibody confined sorting to alpha-beta TCR T cells across several of the experiments. Evidence did not settle whether expanded NKG2C+ T cell clones targeted HCMV.

The genes are TRBV25-1 and TRBJ2-1; the D is unclear. Sequenced material: CD4+ T cells sorted from PBMCs, taken 11 to 12 days after vaccination. The TCR sequence derives from a man aged 45 to 65 who received an inactivated influenza vaccine. The CDR3: CASSEYREQFF. The DNA of the CDR3 is TGTGCCAGCAGTGAATATCGTGAGCAGTTCTTC.